This T cell receptor (beta chain) stems from a study of T cell repertoires in cytomegalovirus infection. On this clonotype: Antigen unknown.

TCRdb reprocessed the reads with MiXCR, giving one entry per CDR3 protein. This sample has approximately 990,000 distinct CDR3 sequences, with roughly 30% found just once. The length of the CDR3 is 13 residues. The V and J ends lost 9 bases and 8 bases, in that order; junction bases with no gene match: 6. The germline V gene encodes CDR1 MNHNS and CDR2 SASEGT. The sample was cultured CD8+ T cells from PBMCs, taken from culture after CMV antigen stimulation. The rearrangement uses TRBV6-1 and TRBJ1-4, with 10 bases aligning to TRBD1. The receptor's source is a human donor in good health (CMV status not recorded). Some clones in this sample may be carry-over from other donors' samples. The CDR3 nucleotides are TGTGCCAGTCGACAGGGGGCTGACGAAAAACTGTTTTTT. It specifies CASRQGADEKLFF.